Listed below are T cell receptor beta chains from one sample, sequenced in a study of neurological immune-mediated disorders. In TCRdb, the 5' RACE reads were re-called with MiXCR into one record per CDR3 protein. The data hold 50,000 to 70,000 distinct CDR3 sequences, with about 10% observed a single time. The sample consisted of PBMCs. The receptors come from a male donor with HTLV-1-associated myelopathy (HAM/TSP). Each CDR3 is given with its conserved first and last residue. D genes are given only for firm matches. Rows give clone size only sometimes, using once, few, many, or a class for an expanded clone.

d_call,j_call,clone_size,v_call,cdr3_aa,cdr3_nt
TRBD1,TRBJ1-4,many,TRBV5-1,CASSPTGSHEKLFF,TGCGCCAGCAGCCCGACAGGGAGTCATGAAAAACTGTTTTTT
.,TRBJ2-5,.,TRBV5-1,CASSWVGGQETQYF,TGCGCCAGCAGCTGGGTTGGGGGGCAAGAGACCCAGTACTTC
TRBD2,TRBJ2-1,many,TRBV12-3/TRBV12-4,CASSYLGTSGNEQFF,TGTGCCAGCAGTTACTTGGGAACTAGCGGGAATGAGCAGTTCTTC
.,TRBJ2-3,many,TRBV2,CASSPRGDTQYF,TGTGCCAGCAGTCCCCGCGGGGATACGCAGTATTTT
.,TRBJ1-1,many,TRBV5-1,CASSRAINTEAFF,TGCGCCAGCAGCAGGGCCATTAACACTGAAGCTTTCTTT
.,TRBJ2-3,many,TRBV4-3,CASSQDIQGFKGDTQYF,TGCGCCAGCAGCCAAGATATCCAGGGTTTTAAAGGAGATACGCAGTATTTT
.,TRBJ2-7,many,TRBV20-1,CSARSPWEQYF,TGCAGTGCTAGATCCCCATGGGAGCAGTACTTC
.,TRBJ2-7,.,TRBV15,CATRRGGMGGEQYF,TGTGCCACAAGGAGAGGCGGCATGGGAGGCGAGCAGTACTTC
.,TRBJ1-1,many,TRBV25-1,CASYYSRAFF,TGTGCCAGTTATTACAGTCGGGCTTTCTTT
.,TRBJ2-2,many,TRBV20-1,CSARDQGRNTGELFF,TGCAGTGCTAGAGATCAGGGCAGGAACACCGGGGAGCTGTTTTTT
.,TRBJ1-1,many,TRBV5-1,CASSLRLGNTEAFF,TGCGCCAGCAGCTTGAGGTTGGGGAACACTGAAGCTTTCTTT
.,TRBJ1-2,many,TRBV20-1,CSARVSESGDGYTF,TGCAGTGCTAGAGTATCAGAATCGGGTGATGGCTACACCTTC
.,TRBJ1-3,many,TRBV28,CASSLAGAAIYF,TGTGCCAGCAGTTTGGCAGGGGCCGCCATATATTTT
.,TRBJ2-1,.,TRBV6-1,CASRPGQGGYNEQFF,TGTGCCAGCAGGCCCGGACAAGGGGGCTACAATGAGCAGTTCTTC
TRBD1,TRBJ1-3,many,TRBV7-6,CASSLVDRGLFGNTIYF,TGTGCCAGCAGCTTAGTCGACAGGGGGTTGTTTGGAAACACCATATATTTT
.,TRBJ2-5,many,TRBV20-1,CSAAGGPEEETQYF,TGCAGTGCTGCCGGGGGGCCGGAGGAAGAGACCCAGTACTTC
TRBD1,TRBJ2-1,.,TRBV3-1,CASSQGATGDRAGNEQFF,TGTGCCAGCAGCCAAGGAGCGACTGGGGACAGGGCGGGCAATGAGCAGTTCTTC
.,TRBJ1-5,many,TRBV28,CASSPRGGYQPQHF,TGTGCCAGCAGCCCAAGGGGGGGATATCAGCCCCAGCATTTT
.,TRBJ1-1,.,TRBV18,CASSLSDTGQPNTEAFF,TGTGCCAGCTCACTCAGCGACACGGGACAACCGAACACTGAAGCTTTCTTT
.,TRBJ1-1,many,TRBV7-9,CASSPSTEAFF,TGTGCCAGCAGTCCTAGCACTGAAGCTTTCTTT
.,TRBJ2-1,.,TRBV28,CASSSPLTGACNEQFF,TGTGCCAGCAGTTCGCCACTAACGGGGGCCTGCAATGAGCAGTTCTTC
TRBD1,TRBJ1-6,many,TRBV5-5,CASSRQGAVSPLHF,TGTGCCAGCAGTAGACAGGGGGCTGTTTCACCCCTCCACTTT
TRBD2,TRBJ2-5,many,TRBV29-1,CSVDRRGGGETQYF,TGCAGCGTTGATAGGCGGGGGGGCGGAGAGACCCAGTACTTC
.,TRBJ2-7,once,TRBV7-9,CASSFPGPGREQYF,TGTGCCAGCAGCTTCCCCGGACCGGGGCGCGAGCAGTACTTC
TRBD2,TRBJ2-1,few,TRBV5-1,CASSFGGESYSEQFF,TGCGCCAGCAGCTTCGGGGGGGAGTCCTACTCTGAGCAGTTCTTC
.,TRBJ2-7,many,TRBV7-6,CASSLVAGGLYEQYF,TGTGCCAGCAGCTTAGTGGCCGGGGGTCTGTACGAGCAGTACTTC
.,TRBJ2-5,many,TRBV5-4,CASSLDGSVVQETQYF,TGTGCCAGCAGCTTGGATGGTAGCGTAGTACAAGAGACCCAGTACTTC